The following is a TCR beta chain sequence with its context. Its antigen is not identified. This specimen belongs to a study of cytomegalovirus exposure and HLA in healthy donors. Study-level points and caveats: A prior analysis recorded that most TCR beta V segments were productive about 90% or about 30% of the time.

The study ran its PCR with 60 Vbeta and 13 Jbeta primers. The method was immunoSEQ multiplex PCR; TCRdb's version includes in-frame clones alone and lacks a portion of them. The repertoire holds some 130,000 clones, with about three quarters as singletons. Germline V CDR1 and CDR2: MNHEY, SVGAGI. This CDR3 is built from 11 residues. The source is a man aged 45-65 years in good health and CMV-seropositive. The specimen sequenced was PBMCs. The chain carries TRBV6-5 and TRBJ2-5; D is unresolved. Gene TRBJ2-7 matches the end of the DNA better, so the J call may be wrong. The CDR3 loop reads CASSYGGEQYF. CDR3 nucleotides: TGTGCCAGCAGTTACGGCGGCGAGCAGTACTTC.